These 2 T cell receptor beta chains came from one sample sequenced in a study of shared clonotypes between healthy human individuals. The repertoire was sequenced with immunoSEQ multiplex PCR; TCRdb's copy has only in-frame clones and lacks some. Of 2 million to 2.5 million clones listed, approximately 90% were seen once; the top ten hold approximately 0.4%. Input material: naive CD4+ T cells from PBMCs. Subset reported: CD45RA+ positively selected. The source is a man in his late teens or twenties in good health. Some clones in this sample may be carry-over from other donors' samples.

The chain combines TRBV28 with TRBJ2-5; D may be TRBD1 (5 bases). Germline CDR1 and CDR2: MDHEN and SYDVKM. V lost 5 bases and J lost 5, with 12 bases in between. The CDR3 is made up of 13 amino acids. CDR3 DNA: TGTGCCAGCAGTATTTTCCAGGGCGAGACCCAGTACTTC. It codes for CASSIFQGETQYF.

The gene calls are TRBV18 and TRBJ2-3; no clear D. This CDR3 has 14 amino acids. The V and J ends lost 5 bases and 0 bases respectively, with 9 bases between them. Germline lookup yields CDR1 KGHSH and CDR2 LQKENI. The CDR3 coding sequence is TGTGCCAGCTCAAGCGCTTCTAGCACAGATACGCAGTATTTT. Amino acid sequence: CASSSASSTDTQYF.